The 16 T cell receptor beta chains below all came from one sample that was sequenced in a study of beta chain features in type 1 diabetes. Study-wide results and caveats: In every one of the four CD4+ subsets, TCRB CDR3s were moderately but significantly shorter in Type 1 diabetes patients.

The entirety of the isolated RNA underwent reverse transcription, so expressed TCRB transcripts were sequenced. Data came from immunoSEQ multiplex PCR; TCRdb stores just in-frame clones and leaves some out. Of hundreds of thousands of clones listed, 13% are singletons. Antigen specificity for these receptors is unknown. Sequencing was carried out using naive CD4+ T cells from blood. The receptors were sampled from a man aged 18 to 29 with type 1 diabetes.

The CDR3 DNA reads as TGTGCCAGCAGCGTGATGAACACTGAAGCTTTCTTT. Its protein is CASSVMNTEAFF. The J gene is TRBJ1-1, the V gene TRBV7-2; D ambiguous. Germline-derived CDR1 and CDR2 are SGHTA and FQGNSA. The CDR3 sequence is 12 residues long. Between the trimmed V and J ends, which lost 5 bases and 0 bases, there was a span of 4 bases. Full variable domain (rest looked up from reference TRBV7-2 and TRBJ1-1): GAGVSQSPSNKVTEKGKDVELRCDPISGHTALYWYRQSLGQGLEFLIYFQGNSAPDKSGLPSDRFSAERTGGSVSTLTIQRTQQEDSAVYLCASSVMNTEAFFGQGTRLTVV.

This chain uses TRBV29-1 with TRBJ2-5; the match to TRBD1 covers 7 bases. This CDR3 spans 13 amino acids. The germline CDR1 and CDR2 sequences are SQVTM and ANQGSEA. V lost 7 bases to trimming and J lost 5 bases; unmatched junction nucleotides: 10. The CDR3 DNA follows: TGCAGCGCTCGGGACAGCCCTGCGGAGACCCAGTACTTC. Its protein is CSARDSPAETQYF.

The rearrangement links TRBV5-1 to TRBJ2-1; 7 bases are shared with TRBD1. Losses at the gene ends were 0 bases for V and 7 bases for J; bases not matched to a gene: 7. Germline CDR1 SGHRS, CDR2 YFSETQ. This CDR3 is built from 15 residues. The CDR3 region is CASSLEGAQRNEQFF. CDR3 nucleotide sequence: TGCGCCAGCAGCTTGGAGGGGGCCCAGAGAAATGAGCAGTTCTTC.

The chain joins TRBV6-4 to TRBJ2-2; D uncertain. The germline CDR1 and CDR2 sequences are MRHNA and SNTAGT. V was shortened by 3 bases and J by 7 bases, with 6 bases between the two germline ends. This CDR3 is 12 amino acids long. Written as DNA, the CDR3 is TGTGCCAGCAGTGAACCTGGCGGGGAGCTGTTTTTT. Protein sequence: CASSEPGGELFF.

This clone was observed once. In DNA form, the CDR3 reads TGTGCCAGCAGCCTACAAGCGGGGCCTTACAATGAGCAGTTCTTC. It yields the protein CASSLQAGPYNEQFF. The chain recombines TRBV14 with TRBJ2-1; 7 bases are shared with TRBD2. V shed 4 bases, J shed 4 bases, and the junction held 7 bases outside the gene matches. Looked up from germline, CDR1 is SGHDN and CDR2 is FVKESK. The CDR3 runs to 15 residues.

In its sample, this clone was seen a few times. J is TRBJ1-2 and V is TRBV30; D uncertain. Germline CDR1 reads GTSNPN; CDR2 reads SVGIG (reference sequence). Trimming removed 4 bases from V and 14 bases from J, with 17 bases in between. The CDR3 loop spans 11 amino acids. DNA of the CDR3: TGTGCCTGGACTCGGCGGGCGGCCAAAACCTTC. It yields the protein CAWTRRAAKTF.

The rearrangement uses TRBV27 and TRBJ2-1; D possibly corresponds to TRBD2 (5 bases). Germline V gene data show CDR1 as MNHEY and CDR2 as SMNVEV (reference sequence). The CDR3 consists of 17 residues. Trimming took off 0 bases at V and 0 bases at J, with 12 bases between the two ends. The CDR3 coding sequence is TGTGCCAGCAGTTTATCGAGCGGTTTGGGCTCCTACAATGAGCAGTTCTTC. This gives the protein CASSLSSGLGSYNEQFF.

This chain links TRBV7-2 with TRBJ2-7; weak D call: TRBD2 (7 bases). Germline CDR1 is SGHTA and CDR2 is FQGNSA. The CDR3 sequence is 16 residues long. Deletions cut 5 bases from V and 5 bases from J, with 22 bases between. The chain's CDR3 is CASSPQWGGRGHEQYF. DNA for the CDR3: TGTGCCAGCAGCCCCCAATGGGGGGGCCGGGGCCACGAGCAGTACTTC.

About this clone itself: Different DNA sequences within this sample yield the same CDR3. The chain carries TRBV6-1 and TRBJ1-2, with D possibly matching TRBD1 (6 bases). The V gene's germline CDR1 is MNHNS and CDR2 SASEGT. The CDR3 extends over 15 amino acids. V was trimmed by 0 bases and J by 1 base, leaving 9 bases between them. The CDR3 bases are TGTGCCAGCAGTGAAGCTACAGGGTTTAACTATGGCTACACCTTC. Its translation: CASSEATGFNYGYTF.

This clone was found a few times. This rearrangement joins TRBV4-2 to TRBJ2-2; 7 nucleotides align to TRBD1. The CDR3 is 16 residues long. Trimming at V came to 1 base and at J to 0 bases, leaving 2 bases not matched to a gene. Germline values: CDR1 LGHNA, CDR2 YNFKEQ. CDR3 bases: TGTGCCAGCAGCCAAGCCGGGACAGCGAACACCGGGGAGCTGTTTTTT. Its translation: CASSQAGTANTGELFF.

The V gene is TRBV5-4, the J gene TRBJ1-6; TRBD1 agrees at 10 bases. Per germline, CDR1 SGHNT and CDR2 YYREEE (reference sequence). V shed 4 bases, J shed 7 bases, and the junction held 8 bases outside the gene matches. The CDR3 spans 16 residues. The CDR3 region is CASSPKRQGANSPLHF. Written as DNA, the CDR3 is TGTGCCAGCAGCCCAAAACGACAGGGGGCCAATTCACCCCTCCACTTT.

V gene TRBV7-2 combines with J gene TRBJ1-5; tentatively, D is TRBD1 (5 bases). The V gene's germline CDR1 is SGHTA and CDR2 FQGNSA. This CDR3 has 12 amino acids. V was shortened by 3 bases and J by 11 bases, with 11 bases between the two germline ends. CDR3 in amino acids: CASSFGAEAQHF. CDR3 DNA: TGTGCCAGCAGCTTTGGGGCCGAGGCCCAGCATTTT. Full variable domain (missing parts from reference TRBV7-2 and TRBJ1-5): GAGVSQSPSNKVTEKGKDVELRCDPISGHTALYWYRQSLGQGLEFLIYFQGNSAPDKSGLPSDRFSAERTGGSVSTLTIQRTQQEDSAVYLCASSFGAEAQHFGDGTRLSIL.

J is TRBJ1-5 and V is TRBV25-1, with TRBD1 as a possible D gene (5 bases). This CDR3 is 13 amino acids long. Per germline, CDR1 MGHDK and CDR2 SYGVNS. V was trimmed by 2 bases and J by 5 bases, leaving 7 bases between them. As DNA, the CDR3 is TGTGCCAGCAGTGAAACAGGTTATCAGCCCCAGCATTTT. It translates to CASSETGYQPQHF.

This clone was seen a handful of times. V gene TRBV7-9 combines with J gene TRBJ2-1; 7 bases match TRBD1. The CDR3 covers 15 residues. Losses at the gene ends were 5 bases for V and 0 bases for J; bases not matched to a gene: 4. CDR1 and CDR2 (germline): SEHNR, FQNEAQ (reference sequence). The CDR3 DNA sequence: TGTGCCAGCAGCCTCCGGGACAGCTCCTACAATGAGCAGTTCTTC. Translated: CASSLRDSSYNEQFF.

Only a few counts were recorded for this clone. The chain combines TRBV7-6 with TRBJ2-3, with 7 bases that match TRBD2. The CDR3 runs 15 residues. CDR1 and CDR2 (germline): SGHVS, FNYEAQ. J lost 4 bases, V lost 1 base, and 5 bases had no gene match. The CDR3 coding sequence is TGTGCCAGCAGCTTAGTGGGGGAGGGCCCAGATACGCAGTATTTT. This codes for CASSLVGEGPDTQYF.

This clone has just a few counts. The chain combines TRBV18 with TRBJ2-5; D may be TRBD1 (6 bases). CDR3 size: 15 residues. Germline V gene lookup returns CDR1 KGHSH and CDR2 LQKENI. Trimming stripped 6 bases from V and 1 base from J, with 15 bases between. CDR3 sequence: CASSPDTGPQETQYF. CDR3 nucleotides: TGTGCCAGCTCGCCTGATACAGGGCCCCAAGAGACCCAGTACTTC.